This T cell receptor beta chain was observed in a study of OX40 agonist ivuxolimab in advanced cancers. The CDR3 contains 15 residues. Trimming left V 2 bases short and J 7 bases short, with 14 bases between. Germline V gene sequence: CDR1 MNHEY, CDR2 SMNVEV (reference sequence). Using immunoSEQ multiplex PCR, the repertoire was profiled, and TCRdb retains in-frame clones only, with some absent. Of 75,000 to 100,000 clones listed, about four fifths are singletons. Material: CD4+ or CD8+ T cells sorted from blood, obtained in a trial of the OX40 agonist ivuxolimab. J is TRBJ1-4 and V is TRBV27, with D uncertain. This receptor was taken from an adult with an advanced solid tumor such as melanoma, head and neck, liver or kidney cancer. CDR3 region: CASSLRAPAVEKLFF. CDR3 DNA sequence: TGTGCCAGCAGTTTACGGGCCCCGGCAGTTGAAAAACTGTTTTTT.